The entry below gives a single T cell receptor (beta chain) sequence along with its context. Germline V lookup: CDR1 SGHRS, CDR2 YFSETQ. Trimming stripped 3 bases from V and 7 bases from J, with 13 bases between. The CDR3 covers 14 residues. This table comes from immunoSEQ multiplex PCR, and its TCRdb copy is limited to in-frame clones, with some not included. The sample holds fewer than 150,000 clones, around four fifths seen once. Allocation to cohorts depended on clinical history reported by the participants. The sample is drawn from a study of blood T cell repertoires in COVID-19. The V gene is TRBV5-1, the J gene TRBJ2-2; D is perhaps TRBD1 (6 bases). Sequencing was carried out using PBMCs or T cells enriched from blood (not recorded which). The receptor's source is a man aged 25 to 45 who had recovered from COVID-19. CDR3 residues: CASSSDPGDGELFF. CDR3 sequence (DNA): TGCGCCAGCAGCTCTGATCCAGGGGACGGGGAGCTGTTTTTT.